This T cell receptor (beta chain) was documented in a study of T cell responses to AZD1222 COVID-19 vaccine. Study-wide points: Donors skewed white British and female; clonal diversity was possibly underestimated. Unmutated variant regions are reportedly the target of nearly half of TCRs that are spike-specific.

Germline V CDR1 and CDR2: MNHEY, SVGEGT. The CDR3 sequence is 15 residues long. The V end was cut by 2 bases, the J end by 7 bases, with 12 bases between. The analysis combined second doses at about 4 or about 12 weeks. Data came from immunoSEQ multiplex PCR; TCRdb stores just in-frame clones and leaves some out. Counted here are more than 120,000 clones, about 92% occurring once; the ten biggest clones make up roughly 1.5%. This clone was observed a single time. What it binds is unknown. The clonotype comes from an adult who received the AZD1222 COVID-19 vaccine. Sequences were derived from peripheral blood, sampled 28 days after the second AZD1222 dose. This chain joins TRBV6-2 or TRBV6-3 and TRBJ1-6; possibly TRBD1 for D (5 bases). CDR3 sequence reads: CASSYATGLNSPLHF. CDR3 in DNA: TGTGCCAGCAGTTACGCCACAGGTCTAAATTCACCCCTCCACTTT.